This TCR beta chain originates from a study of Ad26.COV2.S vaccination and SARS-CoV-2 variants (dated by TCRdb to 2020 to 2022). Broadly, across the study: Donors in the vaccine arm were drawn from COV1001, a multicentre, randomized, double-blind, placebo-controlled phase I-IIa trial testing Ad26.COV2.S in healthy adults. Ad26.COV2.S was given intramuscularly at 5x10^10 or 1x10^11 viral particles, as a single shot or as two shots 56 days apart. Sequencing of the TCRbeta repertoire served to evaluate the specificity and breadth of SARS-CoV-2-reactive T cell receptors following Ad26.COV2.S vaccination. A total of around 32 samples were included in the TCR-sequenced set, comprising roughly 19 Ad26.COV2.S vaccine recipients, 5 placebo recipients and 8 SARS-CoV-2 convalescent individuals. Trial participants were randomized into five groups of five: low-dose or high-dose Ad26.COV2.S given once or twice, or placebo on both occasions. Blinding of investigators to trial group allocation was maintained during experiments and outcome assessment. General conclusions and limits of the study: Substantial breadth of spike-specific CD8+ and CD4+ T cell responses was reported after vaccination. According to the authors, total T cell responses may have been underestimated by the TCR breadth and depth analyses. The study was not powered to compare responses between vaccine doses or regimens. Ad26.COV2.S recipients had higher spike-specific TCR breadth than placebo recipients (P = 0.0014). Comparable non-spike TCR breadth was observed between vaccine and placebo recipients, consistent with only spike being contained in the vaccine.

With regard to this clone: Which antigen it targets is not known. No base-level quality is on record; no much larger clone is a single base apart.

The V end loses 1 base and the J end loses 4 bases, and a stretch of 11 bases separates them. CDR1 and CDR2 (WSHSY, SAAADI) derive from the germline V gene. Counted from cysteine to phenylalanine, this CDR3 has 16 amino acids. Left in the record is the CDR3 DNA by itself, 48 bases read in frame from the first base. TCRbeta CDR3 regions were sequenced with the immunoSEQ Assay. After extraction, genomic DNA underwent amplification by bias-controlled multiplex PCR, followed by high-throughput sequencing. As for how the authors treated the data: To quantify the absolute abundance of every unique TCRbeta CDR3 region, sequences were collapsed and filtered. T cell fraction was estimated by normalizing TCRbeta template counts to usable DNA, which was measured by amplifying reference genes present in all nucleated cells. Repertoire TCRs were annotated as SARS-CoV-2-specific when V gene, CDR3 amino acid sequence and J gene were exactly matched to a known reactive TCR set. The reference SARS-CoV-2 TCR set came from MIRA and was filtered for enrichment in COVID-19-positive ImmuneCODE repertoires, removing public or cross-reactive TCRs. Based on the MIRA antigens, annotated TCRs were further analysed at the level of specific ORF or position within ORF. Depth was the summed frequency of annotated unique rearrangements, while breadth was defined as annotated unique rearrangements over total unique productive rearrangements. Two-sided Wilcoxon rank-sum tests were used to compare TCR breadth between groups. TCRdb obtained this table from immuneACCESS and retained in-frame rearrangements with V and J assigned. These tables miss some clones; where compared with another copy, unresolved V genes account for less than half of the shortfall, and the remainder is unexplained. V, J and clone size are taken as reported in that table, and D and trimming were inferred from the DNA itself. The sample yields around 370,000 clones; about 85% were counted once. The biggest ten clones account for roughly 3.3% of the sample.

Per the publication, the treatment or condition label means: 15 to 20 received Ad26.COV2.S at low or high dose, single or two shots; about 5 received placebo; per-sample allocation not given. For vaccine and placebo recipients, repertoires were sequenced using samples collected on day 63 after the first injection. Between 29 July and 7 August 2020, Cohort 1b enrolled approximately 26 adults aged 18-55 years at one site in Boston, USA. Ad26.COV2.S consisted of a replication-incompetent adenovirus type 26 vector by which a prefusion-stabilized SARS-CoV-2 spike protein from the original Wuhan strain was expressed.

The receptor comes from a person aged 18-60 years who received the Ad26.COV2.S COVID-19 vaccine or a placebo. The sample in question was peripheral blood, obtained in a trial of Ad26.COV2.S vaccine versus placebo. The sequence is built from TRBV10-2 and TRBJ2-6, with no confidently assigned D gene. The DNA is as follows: TGCGCCAGCAGTGAGTATCTGGGGTTCGGGGCCAACGTCCTGACTTTC. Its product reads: CASSEYLGFGANVLTF.